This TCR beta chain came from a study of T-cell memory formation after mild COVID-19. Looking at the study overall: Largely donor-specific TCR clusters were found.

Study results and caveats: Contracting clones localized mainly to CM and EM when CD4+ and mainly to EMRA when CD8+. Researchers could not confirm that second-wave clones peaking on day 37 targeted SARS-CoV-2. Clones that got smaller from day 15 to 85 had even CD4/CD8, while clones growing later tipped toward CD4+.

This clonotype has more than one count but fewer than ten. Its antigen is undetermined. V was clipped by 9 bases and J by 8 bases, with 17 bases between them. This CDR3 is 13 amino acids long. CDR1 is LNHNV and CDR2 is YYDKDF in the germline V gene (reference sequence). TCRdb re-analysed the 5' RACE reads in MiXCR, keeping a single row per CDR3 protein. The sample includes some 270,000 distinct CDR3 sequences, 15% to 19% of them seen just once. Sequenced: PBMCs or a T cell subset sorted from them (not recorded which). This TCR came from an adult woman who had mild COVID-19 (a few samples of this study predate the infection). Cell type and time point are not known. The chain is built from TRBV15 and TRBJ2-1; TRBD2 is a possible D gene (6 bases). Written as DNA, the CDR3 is TGTGCCACTACAAAGGCGGGAATGGATGAGCAGTTCTTC. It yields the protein CATTKAGMDEQFF.